A selection of T cell receptor beta chains follows, all from one sample in a study of memory CD8 T cells in hepatitis C reinfection. Libraries were prepared by immunoSEQ multiplex PCR; TCRdb keeps only in-frame clonotypes and omits some of them. The sample has 35,000 to 50,000 clones, approximately 87% seen once. Sequences were obtained from naive CD8+ T cells sorted from blood. The receptors shown here come from a man younger than 35 with hepatitis C virus infection. Each CDR3 is given with its conserved first and last residue. A D gene is named only where the DNA matches it firmly. Only part of the rows carry a size: once, few, many, or a class if the clone is expanded.

v_gene	j_gene	d_gene	abundance	CDR3aa	CDR3nt
TRBV6-6	TRBJ2-5	TRBD1	.	CASTNTGGETQYF	TGTGCCAGCACCAACACAGGGGGAGAGACCCAGTACTTC
TRBV4-1	TRBJ1-2	TRBD1	.	CASSPGQGDGGYTF	TGCGCCAGCAGCCCGGGACAGGGGGACGGTGGCTACACCTTC
TRBV14	TRBJ2-3	TRBD2	.	CASSRLAGFTDTQYF	TGTGCCAGCAGCCGACTAGCGGGCTTCACAGATACGCAGTATTTT
TRBV6-5	TRBJ2-2	TRBD2	.	CASSSRLAGATGELFF	TGTGCCAGCAGTTCTCGGCTAGCGGGGGCCACCGGGGAGCTGTTTTTT
TRBV5-8	TRBJ2-7	TRBD1	once	CASSLRDRGLDEQYF	TGTGCCAGCAGCTTGCGGGACAGGGGGCTCGACGAGCAGTACTTC
TRBV5-5	TRBJ2-7	TRBD1	.	CASSWGTGYEQYF	TGTGCCAGCAGCTGGGGGACAGGCTACGAGCAGTACTTC
TRBV2	TRBJ1-1	TRBD1	few	CASSVARGTNTEAFF	TGTGCCAGCAGTGTGGCCAGGGGGACGAACACTGAAGCTTTCTTT
TRBV6-4	TRBJ2-3	TRBD2	.	CASSVTSEGGTDAQYF	TGTGCCAGCAGTGTGACTAGCGAAGGTGGCACAGATGCGCAGTATTTT
TRBV25-1	TRBJ1-1	TRBD1	.	CASSADRDAASTEAFF	TGTGCCAGCAGTGCGGACAGGGACGCGGCGAGCACTGAAGCTTTCTTT
TRBV4-3	TRBJ1-5	.	few	CASSQSWADTYQPQHF	TGCGCCAGCAGCCAATCCTGGGCGGACACCTATCAGCCCCAGCATTTT
TRBV5-1	TRBJ2-3	TRBD2	.	CASSLASSGRATDTQYF	TGCGCCAGCAGCTTGGCTTCGAGCGGGAGGGCAACAGATACGCAGTATTTT
TRBV7-9	TRBJ2-1	TRBD2	.	CASSPSLAGERNEQFF	TGTGCCAGCAGTCCCTCGCTAGCGGGAGAAAGGAATGAGCAGTTCTTC
TRBV27	TRBJ1-2	.	.	CASSPSGLTFYGYTF	TGTGCCAGCAGTCCCTCCGGACTGACCTTCTATGGCTACACCTTC
TRBV9	TRBJ2-1	TRBD1	.	CASSVDRFNEQFF	TGTGCCAGCAGCGTGGACAGGTTCAATGAGCAGTTCTTC
TRBV29-1	TRBJ2-1	TRBD2	.	CSGASGTNEQFF	TGCAGCGGGGCTAGCGGGACCAATGAGCAGTTCTTC
TRBV5-1	TRBJ2-1	TRBD2	.	CASSLGLAASYNEQFF	TGCGCCAGCAGCTTGGGTCTAGCGGCCTCCTACAATGAGCAGTTCTTC
TRBV18	TRBJ2-1	TRBD2	.	CASSLGGNEQFF	TGTGCCAGCTCACTGGGGGGGAATGAGCAGTTCTTC
TRBV18	TRBJ2-5	TRBD2	.	CASSISSGETQYF	TGTGCCAGCTCGATCTCTAGCGGGGAGACCCAGTACTTC
TRBV20-1	TRBJ2-1	TRBD1	.	CSVTGHDEQFF	TGCAGTGTGACAGGGCACGATGAGCAGTTCTTC
TRBV6-5	TRBJ2-2	TRBD2	.	CASSYSVGLAAGELFF	TGTGCCAGCAGTTACTCGGTGGGACTAGCCGCCGGGGAGCTGTTTTTT
TRBV25-1	TRBJ2-1	TRBD1	.	CASSEGSGGNEQFF	TGTGCCAGCAGTGAAGGCTCAGGGGGCAATGAGCAGTTCTTC
TRBV4-3	TRBJ1-1	.	.	CASSQDFFGGTEAFF	TGCGCCAGCAGCCAAGATTTTTTCGGGGGCACTGAAGCTTTCTTT
TRBV19	TRBJ2-3	TRBD2	.	CASSMVSGRASDTQYF	TGTGCCAGTAGTATGGTTAGCGGGAGGGCTTCAGATACGCAGTATTTT
TRBV11-2	TRBJ2-7	TRBD2	once	CASSLTSGDSYEQYF	TGTGCCAGCAGCCTGACTAGCGGGGACTCCTACGAGCAGTACTTC
TRBV27	TRBJ2-7	.	.	CASSIHSSYEQYF	TGTGCCAGCAGTATCCACAGCTCCTACGAGCAGTACTTC
TRBV5-4	TRBJ1-1	.	.	CASSPTPVNTEAFF	TGTGCCAGCAGCCCAACCCCAGTGAACACTGAAGCTTTCTTT
TRBV2	TRBJ2-1	TRBD2	.	CASRPQLAGGAHEQFF	TGTGCCAGCAGACCCCAGCTAGCGGGAGGGGCACATGAGCAGTTCTTC
TRBV19	TRBJ2-1	.	.	CASSMELAVYNEQFF	TGTGCCAGTAGTATGGAACTAGCAGTCTACAATGAGCAGTTCTTC
TRBV10-2	TRBJ2-5	TRBD2	once	CASWAGVIQETQYF	TGCGCCAGCTGGGCGGGGGTGATCCAAGAGACCCAGTACTTC
TRBV6-5	TRBJ2-5	TRBD2	.	CASSRSSGAQETQYF	TGTGCCAGCAGTCGCTCTAGCGGGGCCCAAGAGACCCAGTACTTC
TRBV28	TRBJ2-2	TRBD1	.	CASSLLGQGSTGELFF	TGTGCCAGCAGTTTGTTGGGACAGGGGTCCACCGGGGAGCTGTTTTTT
TRBV21-1	TRBJ2-7	.	.	CASRYPHSGLATYEQYF	TGTGCCAGCAGGTACCCCCACTCCGGACTAGCGACTTACGAGCAGTACTTC
TRBV10-2	TRBJ2-1	.	.	CAGKVVGAYNEQFF	TGCGCCGGCAAAGTGGTGGGAGCTTACAATGAGCAGTTCTTC
TRBV6-5	TRBJ1-2	TRBD1	.	CASSKGTGTDYGYTF	TGTGCCAGCAGTAAAGGGACCGGGACAGACTATGGCTACACCTTC
TRBV4-1	TRBJ2-5	.	.	CASSPVPGEETQYF	TGCGCCAGCAGCCCAGTCCCTGGAGAAGAGACCCAGTACTTC
TRBV6-5	TRBJ1-1	TRBD1	.	CASIGDSYTEAFF	TGTGCCAGCATTGGGGACAGCTACACTGAAGCTTTCTTT